These 20 T cell receptor beta chains were sequenced from one sample in a study of T cell repertoires in cytomegalovirus infection. TCRdb redid the calling of the reads with MiXCR, one entry per CDR3 protein. The sample yields under 200,000 distinct CDR3 sequences, roughly 22% seen once. Their recognized antigens are unknown. The source was CD8+ T cells from cultured PBMCs, collected from culture after CMV antigen stimulation. Every receptor here comes from a human donor in good health (CMV status not recorded). Some clones in this sample may be carry-over from other donors' samples.

The V and J genes are TRBV5-4 and TRBJ2-7; tentatively, D is TRBD1 (6 bases). This CDR3 is 12 amino acids long. The V end lost 4 bases, the J end lost 6 bases, and 11 bases lay between the germline ends. Germline-derived CDR1 and CDR2 are SGHNT and YYREEE (reference sequence). In nucleotides, the CDR3 is TGTGCCAGCAGCGTGACAGGTAGCGAGCAGTACTTC. Amino acids: CASSVTGSEQYF.

V and J are TRBV6-2 or TRBV6-3 and TRBJ2-5, with D perhaps matching TRBD1 (5 bases). The CDR3 has 15 amino acids. CDR1 MNHEY and CDR2 SVGEGT come from the germline V gene. Trimming took off 2 bases at V and 5 bases at J, with 15 bases between the two ends. Here the CDR3 DNA reads TGTGCCAGCAGTTACCAAGGGGTATTTCTCGAGACCCAGTACTTC. It yields the protein CASSYQGVFLETQYF.

The V gene is TRBV12-3 or TRBV12-4, the J gene TRBJ1-5, with D hard to call. Trimming left V 5 bases short and J 6 bases short, with 8 bases between. CDR3 length: 12 residues. The DNA of the CDR3 is TGTGCCAGCAGTCCCGAGGGTCAGCCCCAGCATTTT. As protein: CASSPEGQPQHF.

The rearrangement joins TRBV7-6 to TRBJ2-7, with 7 bases that match TRBD1. This CDR3 region has 13 residues. The germline V gene encodes CDR1 SGHVS and CDR2 FNYEAQ. J lost 5 bases, V lost 5 bases, and 6 bases had no gene match. CDR3 DNA: TGTGCCAGCAGCACCCCCGGGACAGACGAGCAGTACTTC. It is translated as CASSTPGTDEQYF.

There are a few counts of this clonotype. V and J are TRBV7-6 and TRBJ2-1; the D is unclear. Deletions cut 1 base from V and 8 bases from J, with 9 bases between. From germline, CDR1 is SGHVS and CDR2 FNYEAQ. The CDR3 sequence is 13 residues long. CDR3 nucleotide sequence: TGTGCCAGCAGCTTAGATGCCAGCGATGAGCAGTTCTTC. It is translated as CASSLDASDEQFF.

The chain is built from TRBV18 and TRBJ2-3, with a tentative D call TRBD1 (5 bases). Germline values: CDR1 KGHSH, CDR2 LQKENI. Trimming removed 2 bases from V and 0 bases from J, with 12 bases in between. This CDR3 comprises 16 residues. The CDR3 region is CASSPTQGVSTDTQYF. The CDR3 DNA reads as TGTGCCAGCTCACCAACTCAGGGCGTCAGCACAGATACGCAGTATTTT.

This sequence joins TRBV25-1 and TRBJ1-2; D is unclear. From germline, CDR1 is MGHDK and CDR2 SYGVNS. V lost 2 bases and J 7 bases, leaving 14 bases between the germline ends. The CDR3 is 14 residues long. CDR3 in DNA: TGTGCCAGCAGTGAAAGGAATCTTCTGGCTGGCTACACCTTC. Its protein product is CASSERNLLAGYTF.

This clonotype has only a few counts. The genes are TRBV7-8 and TRBJ1-2; 7 positions match TRBD1. CDR3 length: 17 amino acids. Germline V lookup: CDR1 SGHVS, CDR2 FQNEAQ. With 3 bases clipped from V and 4 bases from J, the junction kept 14 bases outside the gene matches. The DNA for the CDR3 is TGTGCCAGCAGCTTTCGGACAGAGGGGAGGGGGCCCTATGGCTACACCTTC. Amino acid sequence: CASSFRTEGRGPYGYTF.

The J gene is TRBJ1-3, the V gene TRBV24-1; D not certain. The CDR3 has 17 amino acids. Germline V gene sequence: CDR1 KGHDR, CDR2 SFDVKD. V gave up 0 bases and J gave up 0 bases, with 11 bases separating them. CDR3 in amino acids: CATSDLPSSSSGNTIYF. In nucleotides, the CDR3 is TGTGCCACCAGTGATTTGCCCAGCTCGAGCTCTGGAAACACCATATATTTT.

This clonotype was detected only a few times. One end of the junction fails to match germline, which may point to a read error. The V gene is TRBV4-3, the J gene TRBJ2-2; weak D call: TRBD2 (6 bases). Per the germline V gene, CDR1 is LGHNA and CDR2 is YSLEER. The CDR3 has 16 residues. The CDR3 DNA reads TGCGCCAGCAGCCAAGGGAGGGGCACGTACACCGAGGAGCTGTTTTTT. Protein: CASSQGRGTYTEELFF.

The sample holds a few counts of this clonotype. The V call is TRBV4-3, the J call TRBJ2-3, with unresolved D. This CDR3 is built from 14 residues. The V end lost 0 bases, the J end lost 2 bases, and 6 bases lay between the germline ends. The germline CDR1 and CDR2 sequences are LGHNA and YSLEER. CDR3 coding DNA: TGCGCCAGCAGCCAAGAGTTATTCACAGATACGCAGTATTTT. Translated: CASSQELFTDTQYF.

In this sample, this clonotype turned up a few times. The J gene is TRBJ1-4, the V gene TRBV7-6; D unresolved. Trimming shortened V by 5 bases and J by 4 bases, and 8 bases separated the two germline ends. Germline V gives CDR1 SGHVS, CDR2 FNYEAQ. The CDR3 has 13 amino acids. CDR3 nucleotides: TGTGCCAGCAGCCTGTACCATAATGAAAAACTGTTTTTT. Protein: CASSLYHNEKLFF.

The rearrangement uses TRBV6-6 and TRBJ1-6; no firm D call. CDR1 MNHNY and CDR2 SVGAGI come from the germline V gene (reference sequence). The germline V and J ends were trimmed by 2 bases and 3 bases, with 11 bases remaining between them. The CDR3 spans 16 residues. The chain's CDR3 is CASSYGGRSYNSPLHF. CDR3 nucleotides: TGTGCCAGCAGTTACGGTGGGCGGAGCTATAATTCACCCCTCCACTTT.

The chain carries TRBV12-3 or TRBV12-4 and TRBJ1-6; D perhaps matches TRBD1 (5 bases). The CDR3 loop spans 14 amino acids. Deletions cut 5 bases from V and 11 bases from J, with 16 bases between. The CDR3 DNA sequence: TGTGCCAGCAGTGCCGGGACCACATATCCACCCCTCCACTTT. It encodes CASSAGTTYPPLHF.

The J gene is TRBJ1-6, the V gene TRBV7-2; D unresolved. Germline CDR1 SGHTA, CDR2 FQGNSA. V lost 5 bases and J lost 5, with 4 bases in between. The CDR3 has 12 residues. The CDR3 sequence is CASSRDNSPLHF. CDR3 nucleotides: TGTGCCAGCAGCAGGGATAATTCACCCCTCCACTTT.

This clonotype was detected only a few times. The chain is built from TRBV6-2 or TRBV6-3 and TRBJ1-1; D gene ambiguous. Germline CDR1 and CDR2: MNHEY and SVGEGT. The CDR3 has 13 residues. Trimming left V 2 bases short and J 4 bases short, with 8 bases between. The CDR3: CASSYVQRTEAFF. The CDR3 DNA reads as TGTGCCAGCAGTTACGTACAGCGCACTGAAGCTTTCTTT.

This clonotype has only a few counts. The J gene is TRBJ1-6, the V gene TRBV27; D gene ambiguous. Between the trimmed V and J ends, which lost 6 bases and 0 bases, there was a span of 12 bases. The CDR3 is 16 amino acids. The V gene's germline CDR1 is MNHEY and CDR2 SMNVEV (reference sequence). CDR3 sequence reads: CASRLLRSSYNSPLHF. For the CDR3, the DNA is TGTGCCAGCAGACTACTTAGGAGCTCCTATAATTCACCCCTCCACTTT.

In its sample, this clonotype was seen a few times. The chain is built from TRBV7-6 and TRBJ1-4, with a possible D match to TRBD1 (6 bases). Per the germline V gene, CDR1 is SGHVS and CDR2 is FNYEAQ. This CDR3 has 14 residues. Trimming stripped 6 bases from V and 8 bases from J, with 16 bases between. CDR3 in amino acids: CASRGGRASEKLFF. Written as DNA, the CDR3 is TGTGCCAGCAGGGGGGGCAGGGCCAGCGAAAAACTGTTTTTT.

This clonotype has more than one count but fewer than ten. The V call is TRBV11-2, the J call TRBJ2-7; the D gene could be TRBD1 or TRBD2 (7 bases each). The CDR3 has 15 residues. Trimming stripped 4 bases from V and 1 base from J, with 14 bases between. CDR1 is SGHAT and CDR2 is FQNNGV in the germline V gene. The CDR3 loop is CASSWGGDSSYEQYF. CDR3 DNA sequence: TGTGCCAGCAGCTGGGGAGGGGACAGTTCCTACGAGCAGTACTTC.

The chain has TRBV11-2 and TRBJ2-3; no reliable D call. Germline CDR1 reads SGHAT; CDR2 reads FQNNGV. V lost 5 bases, J lost 2 bases, and 5 bases lay in between. The length of the CDR3 is 12 residues. CDR3 bases: TGTGCCAGCAGCGCGGTCACAGATACGCAGTATTTT. Protein sequence: CASSAVTDTQYF.